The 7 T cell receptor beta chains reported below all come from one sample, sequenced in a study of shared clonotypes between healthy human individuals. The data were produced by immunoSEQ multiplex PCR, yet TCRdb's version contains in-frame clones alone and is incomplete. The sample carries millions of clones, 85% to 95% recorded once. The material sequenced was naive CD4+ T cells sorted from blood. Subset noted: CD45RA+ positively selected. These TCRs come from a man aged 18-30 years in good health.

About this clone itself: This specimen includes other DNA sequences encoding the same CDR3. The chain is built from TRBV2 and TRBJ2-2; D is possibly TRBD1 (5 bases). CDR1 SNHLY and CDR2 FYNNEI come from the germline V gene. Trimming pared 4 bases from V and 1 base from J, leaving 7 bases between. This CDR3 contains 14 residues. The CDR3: CASSGQLNTGELFF. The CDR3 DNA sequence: TGTGCCAGCAGTGGACAGTTGAACACCGGGGAGCTGTTTTTT.

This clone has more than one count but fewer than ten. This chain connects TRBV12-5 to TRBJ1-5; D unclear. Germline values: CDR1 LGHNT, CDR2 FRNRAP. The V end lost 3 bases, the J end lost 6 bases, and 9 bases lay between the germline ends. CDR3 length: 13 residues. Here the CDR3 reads CASGFIPGQPQHF. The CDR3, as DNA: TGTGCTAGTGGTTTTATTCCTGGTCAGCCCCAGCATTTT.

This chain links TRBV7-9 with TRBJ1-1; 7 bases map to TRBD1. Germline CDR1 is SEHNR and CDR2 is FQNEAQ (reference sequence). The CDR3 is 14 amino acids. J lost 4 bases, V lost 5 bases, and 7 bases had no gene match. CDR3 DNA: TGTGCCAGCAGCCCCGGGACAGACGGCACTGAAGCTTTCTTT. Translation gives CASSPGTDGTEAFF.

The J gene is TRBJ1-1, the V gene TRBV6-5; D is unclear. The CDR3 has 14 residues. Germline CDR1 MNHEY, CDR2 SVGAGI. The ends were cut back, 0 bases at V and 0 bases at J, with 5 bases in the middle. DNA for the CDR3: TGTGCCAGCAGTTACTCGGACTTGAACACTGAAGCTTTCTTT. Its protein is CASSYSDLNTEAFF.

The CDR3, as DNA: TGTGCCTGGAGCGGTCGGACAGGGTATAATGAAAAACTGTTTTTT. Amino acid sequence: CAWSGRTGYNEKLFF. The chain couples TRBV30 to TRBJ1-4, with 8 nucleotides matching TRBD1. The CDR3 extends over 15 amino acids. Germline values: CDR1 GTSNPN, CDR2 SVGIG (reference sequence). V lost 3 bases and J lost 4; bases outside the gene matches: 7.

CDR3 sequence reads: CASSSPAYEQYF. For the CDR3, the DNA is TGTGCCAGCAGTTCGCCAGCCTACGAGCAGTACTTC. The chain joins TRBV28 to TRBJ2-7, with D hard to call. Trimming cost V 4 bases and J 2 bases, with 6 bases left between them. This CDR3 has 12 amino acids. Germline V gene sequence: CDR1 MDHEN, CDR2 SYDVKM.

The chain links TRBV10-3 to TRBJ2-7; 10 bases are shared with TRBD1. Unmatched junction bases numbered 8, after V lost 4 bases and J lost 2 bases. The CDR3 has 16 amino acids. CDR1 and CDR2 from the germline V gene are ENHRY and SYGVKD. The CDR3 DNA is TGTGCCATCAGTGGTCCCGGGACAGGGGTCCCCTACGAGCAGTACTTC. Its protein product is CAISGPGTGVPYEQYF.